This T cell receptor beta chain was sequenced for a study of T cell responses to AZD1222 COVID-19 vaccine (dated by TCRdb to about 2021). In terms of the full investigation: AZD1222 recipients whose second dose came at about 4 weeks and those whose second dose came at about 12 weeks were combined into one group, since spike-specific TCR depth and breadth did not differ between the two schedules. A total of 230 or so trial participants underwent TCR sequencing, of whom about 210 received two doses of AZD1222 and roughly 25 received two doses of the MenACWY control vaccine. Enrollment into the trials was organized by age into subgroups of 18-55, 56-69 and 70-plus years, and those subgroups contained roughly 140, 27 and 60 TCR-sequenced participants, respectively. General study outcomes and caveats: In the small 56-69-year group, the increase in depth fell short of significance, most likely because of low power. Conclusions about previously exposed vaccinees were limited because only six AZD1222 recipients were SARS-CoV-2 seropositive at baseline. Epitopes outside the regions mutated in the B.1.351 and B.1.1.7 variants were reportedly recognized by nearly half of the unique spike-specific TCRs. The vaccine-associated CD4 TCRs covered the entire spike protein, and the dominant responses fell in regions 160-218 and 743-854. A significant rise in spike-specific TCR breadth and depth was observed after two AZD1222 doses relative to day 0 and relative to MenACWY recipients. Because no day 14 peak-response samples were available, repertoires were characterized only after the peak T cell response. Participants were mostly white British, with more females than males. The authors suggested clonal diversity may have been underestimated.

The CDR3 regions of human TCRbeta chains were analyzed by immunosequencing. The source study handled its data this way. Repertoire TCRs were matched against a reference library of SARS-CoV-2-specific TCRs generated with the MIRA antigen-specificity platform. Breadth was defined as the fraction of unique TCRs that were SARS-CoV-2-associated, and depth was defined as the fraction of total T cells that were SARS-CoV-2-associated. Using the MIRA data, each spike-specific TCR was mapped to the spike region that the TCR reacts to and placed in a CD4 or CD8 class. Log10-transformed breadth and depth values were compared by one-way ANOVA with Sidak's multiple comparisons tests. What TCRdb holds here is the immuneACCESS table cut down to in-frame rearrangements. Part of the clones is not present; checked against another copy, under half of the missing clones reflect an unresolved V gene, and the others are unexplained. D and trimming come from the DNA, and the V and J calls and clone size come from that table. In this sample the table shows 150,000 to 200,000 clones, 94% of which occur a single time. Of the sample, approximately 0.6% is held by the ten largest clones.

Comments on this clone: This receptor's antigen is unknown. The record has no base qualities; no much larger clone is one base away.

Ends trimmed: V by 4 bases, J by 7 bases; bases unmatched to a gene: 5. The CDR3 sequence holds 14 residues, the cysteine and phenylalanine included. This entry keeps only the CDR3 DNA: 42 bases, framed from base 1. CDR1 SGDLS and CDR2 YYNGEE were looked up in the germline V gene. Sample time point, as interpreted from the label and publication: baseline before first vaccination. Vaccinee samples came from UK trials COV001 and COV002, including a single-blind randomized controlled phase 2/3 trial of AZD1222 (ChAdOx1 nCoV-19) in healthy adults. For TCRbeta chain sequencing, PBMC samples were collected from trial participants at day 0 and at day 28 after the second dose.

Specimen: peripheral blood, collected on day 0 of AZD1222 vaccination. Here the chain combines TRBV9 and TRBJ1-6; TRBD1 matches 7 bases in the middle. The clonotype originates from an adult in good health. The sequenced DNA: TGTGCCAGCAGCCAGGGGGAGGGGAATTCACCCCTCCACTTT. Protein translation: CASSQGEGNSPLHF.